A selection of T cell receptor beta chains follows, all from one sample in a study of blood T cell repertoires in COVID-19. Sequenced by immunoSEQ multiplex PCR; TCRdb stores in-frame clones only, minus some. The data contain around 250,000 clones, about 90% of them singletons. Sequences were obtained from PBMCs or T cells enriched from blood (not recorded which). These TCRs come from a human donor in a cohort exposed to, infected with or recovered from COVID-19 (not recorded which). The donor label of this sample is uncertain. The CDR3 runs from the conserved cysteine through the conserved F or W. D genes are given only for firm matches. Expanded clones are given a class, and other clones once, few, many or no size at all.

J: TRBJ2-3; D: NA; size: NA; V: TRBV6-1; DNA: TGTGCCAGCAGTGAAAGTAATCGGGGGACAGCTTACAGGGATACGCAGTATTTT; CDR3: CASSESNRGTAYRDTQYF
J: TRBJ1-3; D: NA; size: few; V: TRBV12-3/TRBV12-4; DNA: TGTGCCAGCAGGAGGGGGACTGGAAACACCATATATTTT; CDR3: CASRRGTGNTIYF
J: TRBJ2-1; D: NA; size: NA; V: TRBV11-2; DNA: TGTGCCAGCACCCCAGGAGCGGCTTACAATGAGCAGTTCTTC; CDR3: CASTPGAAYNEQFF
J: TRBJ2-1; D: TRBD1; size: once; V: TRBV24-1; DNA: TGTGCCACCAGTGATTTTCGGGACAGGGGGCGGGGTGAGCAGTTCTTC; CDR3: CATSDFRDRGRGEQFF
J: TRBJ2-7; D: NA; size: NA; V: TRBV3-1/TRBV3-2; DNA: TGTGCCAGCAGCCAAGATCCCACAGGGACCTACGAGCAGTACTTC; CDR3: CASSQDPTGTYEQYF
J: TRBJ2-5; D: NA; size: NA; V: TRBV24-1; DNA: TGTGCCACCAGTGACCCGACAGGGGAGGGGTGGACCCAGTACTTC; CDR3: CATSDPTGEGWTQYF
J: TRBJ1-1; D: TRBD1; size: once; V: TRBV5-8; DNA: TGTGCCAGCTCGATTACAGGGGGCACTGAAGCTTTCTTT; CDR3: CASSITGGTEAFF
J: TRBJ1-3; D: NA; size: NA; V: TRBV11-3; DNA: TGTGCCAGCAGCTTAGGGGATCGGACAGCCTCTGGAAACACCATATATTTT; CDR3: CASSLGDRTASGNTIYF
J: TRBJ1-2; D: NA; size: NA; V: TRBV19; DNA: TGTGCCAGTAGTATCGGCAGGGAGGGTGGCTACACCTTC; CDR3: CASSIGREGGYTF
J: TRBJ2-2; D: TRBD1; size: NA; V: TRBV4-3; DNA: TGCGCCAGCAGCCAAGATGACAGGGGGAACACCGGGGAGCTGTTTTTT; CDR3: CASSQDDRGNTGELFF
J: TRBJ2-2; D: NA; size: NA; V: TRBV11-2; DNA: TGTGCCAGCAGCTTACATTGGGAGGCCGGGGAGCTGTTTTTT; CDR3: CASSLHWEAGELFF
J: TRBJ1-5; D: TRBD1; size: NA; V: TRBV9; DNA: TGTGCCAGCTGGGACAGGGACCAGCCCCAGCATTTT; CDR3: CASWDRDQPQHF
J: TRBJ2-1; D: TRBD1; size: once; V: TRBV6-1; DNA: TGTGCCAGCAGTGAAGTCTTAGGACAGGGGGCAAATGAGCAGTTCTTC; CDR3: CASSEVLGQGANEQFF
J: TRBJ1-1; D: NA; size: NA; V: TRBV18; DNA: TGTGCCAGCTCACCTCGGTCGGGAAGGGACACTGAAGCTTTCTTT; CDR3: CASSPRSGRDTEAFF
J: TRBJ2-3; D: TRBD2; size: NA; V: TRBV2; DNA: TGTGCCAGCAGTAGACTAGCAGGGCCAGATACGCAGTATTTT; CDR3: CASSRLAGPDTQYF
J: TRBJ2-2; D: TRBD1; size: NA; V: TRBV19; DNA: TGTGCCAGTAGTCTCGGACAGGGGGCCGGGGAGCTGTTTTTT; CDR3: CASSLGQGAGELFF
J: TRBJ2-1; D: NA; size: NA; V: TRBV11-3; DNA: TGTGCCAGCAGCTCCAGTGGCGGATGGCAGTTCTTC; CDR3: CASSSSGGWQFF
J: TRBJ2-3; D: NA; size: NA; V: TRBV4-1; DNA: TGCGCCAGCAGCCCCGGCGGGGCCACAGATACGCAGTATTTT; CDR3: CASSPGGATDTQYF
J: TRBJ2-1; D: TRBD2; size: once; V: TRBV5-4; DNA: TGTGCCAGCAGATACCAAGGACTAGCGGGGGGTGAGCAGTTCTTC; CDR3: CASRYQGLAGGEQFF
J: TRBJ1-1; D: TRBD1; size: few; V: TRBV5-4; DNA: TGTGCCAGCAGCTTTGACAGGGGGAGTGAAGCTTTCTTT; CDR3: CASSFDRGSEAFF
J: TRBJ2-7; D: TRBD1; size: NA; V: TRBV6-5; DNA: TGTGCCAGCAGTACGGGGACAGGGAATCGCTACGAGCAGTACTTC; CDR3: CASSTGTGNRYEQYF
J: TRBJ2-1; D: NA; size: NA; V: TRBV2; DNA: TGTGCCAGCAGTCGCGGGGACTACAATGAGCAGTTCTTC; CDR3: CASSRGDYNEQFF